One and the same sample provided the 21 T cell receptor beta chains below, sequenced in a study of somatic mutations in cytotoxic T cells in rheumatoid arthritis. Generated by immunoSEQ multiplex PCR, the TCRdb table keeps only in-frame clones and is missing some. Of tens of thousands of clones in the sample, roughly four fifths were seen once. The sample was CD8+ T cells sorted from blood. The origin of the receptors is a man in his forties or fifties in good health.

This clone ranks as medium-sized. This chain joins TRBV4-1 and TRBJ1-6; D remains ambiguous. Germline V gene data show CDR1 as MGHRA and CDR2 as YSYEKL. CDR3 length equals 15 residues. V lost 0 bases, J lost 7 bases, and 10 bases lay in between. The DNA for the CDR3 is TGCGCCAGCAGCCAAGAGTCCGGACTGAATTCACCCCTCCACTTT. This gives the protein CASSQESGLNSPLHF.

The chain employs TRBV5-1 and TRBJ2-1, with D possibly matching TRBD2 (6 bases). The V and J ends lost 8 bases and 1 base respectively, with 19 bases between them. Germline V gene lookup returns CDR1 SGHRS and CDR2 YFSETQ. The CDR3 length is 16 residues. The CDR3: CASTINRDSSYNEQFF. CDR3 coding DNA: TGCGCCAGTACCATTAACCGGGACTCGTCCTACAATGAGCAGTTCTTC. The whole variable domain, remainder taken from reference TRBV5-1 and TRBJ2-1, is KAGVTQTPRYLIKTRGQQVTLSCSPISGHRSVSWYQQTPGQGLQFLFEYFSETQRNKGNFPGRFSGRQFSNSRSEMNVSTLELGDSALYLCASTINRDSSYNEQFFGPGTRLTVL.

The chain is built from TRBV6-5 and TRBJ2-3; maybe TRBD1 (6 bases). V was shortened by 0 bases and J by 6 bases, with 10 bases between the two germline ends. CDR3 length: 14 residues. CDR1 and CDR2 from the germline V gene are MNHEY and SVGAGI. Here the CDR3 reads CASSYSTGLDTQYF. CDR3 sequence (DNA): TGTGCCAGCAGTTACTCGACAGGATTGGATACGCAGTATTTT.

This clone was seen only a few times. V usage is TRBV5-1 and J usage is TRBJ1-2; possible D gene TRBD1, 5 bases. The V gene's germline CDR1 is SGHRS and CDR2 YFSETQ. This CDR3 comprises 13 residues. V was cut by 4 bases and J by 3 bases, with 10 bases left in between. As DNA, the CDR3 is TGCGCCAGCAGCGTAGGGGAACACTATGGCTACACCTTC. It yields the protein CASSVGEHYGYTF.

This clone was seen only once. The CDR3 coding sequence is TGTGCCAGCAGGAGTTTGGTCTCTGGGGCCAACGTCCTGACTTTC. It yields the protein CASRSLVSGANVLTF. The rearrangement links TRBV28 to TRBJ2-6, with D uncertain. Germline CDR1 is MDHEN and CDR2 is SYDVKM. V was clipped by 6 bases and J by 0 bases, with 9 bases between them. This CDR3 spans 15 amino acids.

This chain uses TRBV9 with TRBJ1-1, with D possibly being TRBD1 (5 bases). The CDR3 has 14 amino acids. Germline lookup yields CDR1 SGDLS and CDR2 YYNGEE. The ends were cut back, 3 bases at V and 1 base at J, with 10 bases in the middle. In DNA form, the CDR3 reads TGTGCCAGCAGCGCCGGGACGGCGAACACTGAAGCTTTCTTT. Residues: CASSAGTANTEAFF. The full variable domain, completed using reference TRBV9 and TRBJ1-1, is DSGVTQTPKHLITATGQRVTLRCSPRSGDLSVYWYQQSLDQGLQFLIQYYNGEERAKGNILERFSAQQFPDLHSELNLSSLELGDSALYFCASSAGTANTEAFFGQGTRLTVV.

This clone was seen a single time. The chain joins TRBV5-5 to TRBJ2-4; D ambiguous. Germline-derived CDR1 and CDR2 are SGHKS and YYEKEE (reference sequence). This CDR3 comprises 14 residues. The V and J ends lost 0 bases and 0 bases respectively, with 4 bases between them. The CDR3 sequence is CASSLGIAKNIQYF. As DNA, the CDR3 is TGTGCCAGCAGCTTGGGCATAGCCAAAAACATTCAGTACTTC.

The chain uses TRBV30 and TRBJ2-1; 12 positions agree with TRBD2. Germline V gene sequence: CDR1 GTSNPN, CDR2 SVGIG (reference sequence). The CDR3 is 15 residues long. Germline trimming cut 2 bases from V and 6 bases from J; bases unmatched to any gene: 5. CDR3 bases: TGTGCCTGGAGTCTAGCGGGAGGGCCGGGCAATGAGCAGTTCTTC. Encoded protein: CAWSLAGGPGNEQFF.

This chain links TRBV27 with TRBJ1-1; the D gene is possibly TRBD1 (5 bases). The CDR3 is made up of 14 amino acids. Germline CDR1 reads MNHEY; CDR2 reads SMNVEV (reference sequence). With 6 bases removed from V and 2 bases from J, the gap between germline ends came to 13 bases. In DNA form, the CDR3 reads TGTGCCAGCAGCAATACAGGCTTCAACACTGAAGCTTTCTTT. Amino acid sequence: CASSNTGFNTEAFF.

This clone was detected once. The genes are TRBV19 and TRBJ2-1; TRBD2 is a possible D gene (5 bases). CDR1 and CDR2 (germline): LNHDA, SQIVND (reference sequence). Trimming stripped 7 bases from V and 9 bases from J, with 19 bases between. The CDR3 extends over 14 amino acids. DNA of the CDR3: TGTGCCAGTACGGCGGGTGCAGGTGATAGTGAGCAGTTCTTC. Translated, it gives CASTAGAGDSEQFF. The full variable domain, completed using reference TRBV19 and TRBJ2-1, is DGGITQSPKYLFRKEGQNVTLSCEQNLNHDAMYWYRQDPGQGLRLIYYSQIVNDFQKGDIAEGYSVSREKKESFPLTVTSAQKNPTAFYLCASTAGAGDSEQFFGPGTRLTVL.

The chain recombines TRBV5-6 with TRBJ1-1; 8 nucleotides align to TRBD1. The germline CDR1 and CDR2 sequences are SGHDT and YYEEEE. The CDR3 is made up of 13 amino acids. Losses at the gene ends were 5 bases for V and 2 bases for J; bases not matched to a gene: 2. CDR3 nucleotide sequence: TGTGCCAGCAGAGACAGGGGAAACACTGAAGCTTTCTTT. The encoded protein is CASRDRGNTEAFF.

This chain joins TRBV6-4 and TRBJ2-2; D uncertain. V shed 0 bases and J shed 6 bases, with 8 bases lying between them. Germline CDR1 MRHNA, CDR2 SNTAGT. The CDR3 spans 14 residues. CDR3 region: CASSDSSGAGELFF. CDR3 DNA: TGTGCCAGCAGTGACTCGAGTGGGGCCGGGGAGCTGTTTTTT.

This clone was observed a handful of times. V gene TRBV4-1 combines with J gene TRBJ1-5; unclear D gene. This CDR3 region has 13 residues. Germline CDR1 reads MGHRA; CDR2 reads YSYEKL. Trimming took 1 base from V and 7 from J, leaving 8 bases between them. The DNA of the CDR3 is TGCGCCAGCAGCCAAGGTGGCGGGCAGCCCCAGCATTTT. This sequence encodes CASSQGGGQPQHF.

This clone was counted only a few times. The rearrangement joins TRBV7-3 to TRBJ1-2; no firm D call. CDR1 and CDR2 from the germline V gene are SGHTA and FQGTGA. The ends were cut back, 1 base at V and 2 bases at J, with 23 bases in the middle. The CDR3 sequence is 19 residues long. The CDR3 here is CASSLKPEVGEAYNYGYTF. The CDR3 DNA follows: TGTGCCAGCAGCTTAAAACCGGAAGTTGGGGAAGCTTACAACTATGGCTACACCTTC.

A note on this clone: It is unclear where the CDR3 begins or ends on the DNA, so no DNA is shown, and the CDR3 is as TCRdb lists it. The V call is TRBV12-2, the J call TRBJ1-2. TRBV12-2 is designated a pseudogene. The CDR3 is 16 residues long, ends included. The CDR3 reads CASRSGGHAYSCGYTF.

The V call is TRBV27, the J call TRBJ1-5; 7 nucleotides match TRBD1. The V gene's germline CDR1 is MNHEY and CDR2 SMNVEV (reference sequence). The CDR3 loop spans 15 amino acids. The ends lost 6 bases at V and 3 bases at J; junction bases unmatched: 8. CDR3 nucleotide sequence: TGTGCCAGCAGATCGCCGGGACAGCCCAATCAGCCCCAGCATTTT. Translation: CASRSPGQPNQPQHF.

The chain has TRBV15 and TRBJ2-5; 8 positions agree with TRBD2. This CDR3 is 16 amino acids long. J was trimmed by 5 bases and V by 5 bases; bases with no gene match: 13. The germline V gene has CDR1 LNHNV and CDR2 YYDKDF (reference sequence). The CDR3 sequence is CATSLGAAGERETQYF. In nucleotides, the CDR3 is TGTGCCACCAGCCTTGGAGCAGCGGGAGAGAGGGAGACCCAGTACTTC.

This chain connects TRBV28 to TRBJ2-7; D gene uncertain. CDR1 MDHEN and CDR2 SYDVKM come from the germline V gene. The CDR3 extends over 11 amino acids. Trimming stripped 5 bases from V and 2 bases from J, with 4 bases between. The CDR3 DNA reads as TGTGCCAGCAGTCATACCTACGAGCAGTACTTC. This codes for CASSHTYEQYF.

This clone was seen a single time. This chain uses TRBV7-9 with TRBJ2-3, with D unclear. The germline CDR1 and CDR2 sequences are SEHNR and FQNEAQ (reference sequence). The CDR3 sequence is 10 residues long. Trimming stripped 5 bases from V and 5 bases from J, with 2 bases between. In DNA, the CDR3 is TGTGCCAGCAGCGTAGATACGCAGTATTTT. Residues: CASSVDTQYF. The full variable domain, in which reference TRBV7-9 and TRBJ2-3 provide the parts outside the CDR3, is DTGVSQNPRHKITKRGQNVTFRCDPISEHNRLYWYRQTLGQGPEFLTYFQNEAQLEKSRLLSDRFSAERPKGSFSTLEIQRTEQGDSAMYLCASSVDTQYFGPGTRLTVL.

In its sample, this clone is large. This chain joins TRBV6-4 and TRBJ2-2; TRBD2 agrees at 8 bases. This CDR3 region has 16 residues. The V segment lost 4 bases and the J segment 1 base; nucleotides outside the gene matches: 5. Germline V gene sequence: CDR1 MRHNA, CDR2 SNTAGT. Written as DNA, the CDR3 is TGTGCCAGCAGTGGGATGGGACTAGAGAACACCGGGGAGCTGTTTTTT. Encoded protein: CASSGMGLENTGELFF.

This clone is termed medium-sized (0.01 to 0.1%). This chain uses TRBV4-3 with TRBJ2-7, with 10 bases lining up with TRBD2. The CDR3 totals 15 residues. CDR1 and CDR2 from the germline V gene are LGHNA and YSLEER. V trimming: 1 base; J trimming: 2 bases; junction bases outside the gene matches: 2. The CDR3 spells CASSQGTSGTYEQYF. The CDR3 DNA follows: TGCGCCAGCAGCCAAGGGACTAGCGGAACCTACGAGCAGTACTTC.